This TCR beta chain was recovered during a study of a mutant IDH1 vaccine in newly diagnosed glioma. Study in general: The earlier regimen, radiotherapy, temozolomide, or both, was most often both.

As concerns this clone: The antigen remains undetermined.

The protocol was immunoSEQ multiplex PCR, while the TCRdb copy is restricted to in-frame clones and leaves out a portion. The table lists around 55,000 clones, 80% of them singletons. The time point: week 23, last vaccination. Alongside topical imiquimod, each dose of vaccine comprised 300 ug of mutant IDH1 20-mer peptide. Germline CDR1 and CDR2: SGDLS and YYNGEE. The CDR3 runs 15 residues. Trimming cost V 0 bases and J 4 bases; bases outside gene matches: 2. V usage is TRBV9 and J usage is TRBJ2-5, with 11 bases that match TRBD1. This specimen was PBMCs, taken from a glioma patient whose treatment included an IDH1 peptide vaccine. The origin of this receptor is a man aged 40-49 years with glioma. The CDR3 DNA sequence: TGTGCCAGCAGCGTAGGGGGGACAGGGGGAGAGACCCAGTACTTC. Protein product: CASSVGGTGGETQYF.